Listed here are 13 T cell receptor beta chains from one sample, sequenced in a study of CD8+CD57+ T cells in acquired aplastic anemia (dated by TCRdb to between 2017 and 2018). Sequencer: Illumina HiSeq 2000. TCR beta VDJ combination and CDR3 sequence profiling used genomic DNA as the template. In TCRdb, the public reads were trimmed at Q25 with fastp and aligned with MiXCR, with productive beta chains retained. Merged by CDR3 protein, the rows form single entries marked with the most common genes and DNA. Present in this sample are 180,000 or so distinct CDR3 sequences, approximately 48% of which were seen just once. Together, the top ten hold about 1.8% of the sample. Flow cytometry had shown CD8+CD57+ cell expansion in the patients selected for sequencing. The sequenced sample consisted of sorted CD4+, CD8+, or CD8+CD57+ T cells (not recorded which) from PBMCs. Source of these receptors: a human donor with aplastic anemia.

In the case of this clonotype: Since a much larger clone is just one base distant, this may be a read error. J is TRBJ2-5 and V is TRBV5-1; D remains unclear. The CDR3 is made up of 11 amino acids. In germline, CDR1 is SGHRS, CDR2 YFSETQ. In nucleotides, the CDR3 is TGCGCCAGCAGCCACCAAGGGACCCAGTACTTC. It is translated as CASSHQGTQYF.

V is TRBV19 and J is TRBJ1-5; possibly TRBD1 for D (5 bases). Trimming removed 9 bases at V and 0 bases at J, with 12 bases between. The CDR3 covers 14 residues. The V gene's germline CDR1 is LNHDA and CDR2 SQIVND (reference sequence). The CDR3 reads CASLGGTSNQPQHF. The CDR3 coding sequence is TGTGCCAGCCTAGGCGGGACTAGCAATCAGCCCCAGCATTTT.

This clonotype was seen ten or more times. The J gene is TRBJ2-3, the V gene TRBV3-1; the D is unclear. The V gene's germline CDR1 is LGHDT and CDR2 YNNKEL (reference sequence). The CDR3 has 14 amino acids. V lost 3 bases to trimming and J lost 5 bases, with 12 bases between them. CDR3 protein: CASSHGGVIDTQYF. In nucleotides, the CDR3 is TGTGCCAGCAGCCACGGCGGAGTCATAGATACGCAGTATTTT.

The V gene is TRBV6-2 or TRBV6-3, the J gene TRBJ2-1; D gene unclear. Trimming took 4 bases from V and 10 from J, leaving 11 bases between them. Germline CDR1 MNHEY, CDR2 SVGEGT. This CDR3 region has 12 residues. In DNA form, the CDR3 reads TGTGCCAGCAGTTCTCAGCCCTGGGAGCAGTTCTTC. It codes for CASSSQPWEQFF.

In DNA, the CDR3 is TGTGCCAGCAGTGAGGCTAGCGGGGCCTACGAGCAGTACTTC. Its protein is CASSEASGAYEQYF. The rearrangement uses TRBV2 and TRBJ2-7; 9 nucleotides agree with TRBD2. The CDR3 totals 14 residues. The germline CDR1 and CDR2 sequences are SNHLY and FYNNEI. V lost 3 bases to trimming and J lost 2 bases; unmatched junction nucleotides: 2.

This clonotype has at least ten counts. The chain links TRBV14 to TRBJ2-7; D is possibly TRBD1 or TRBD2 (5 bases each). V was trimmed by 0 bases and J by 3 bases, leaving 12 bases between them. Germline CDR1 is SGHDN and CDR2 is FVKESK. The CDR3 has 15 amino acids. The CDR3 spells CASSQEGPGGYEQYF. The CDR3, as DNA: TGTGCCAGCAGCCAAGAGGGGCCAGGAGGCTACGAGCAGTACTTC.

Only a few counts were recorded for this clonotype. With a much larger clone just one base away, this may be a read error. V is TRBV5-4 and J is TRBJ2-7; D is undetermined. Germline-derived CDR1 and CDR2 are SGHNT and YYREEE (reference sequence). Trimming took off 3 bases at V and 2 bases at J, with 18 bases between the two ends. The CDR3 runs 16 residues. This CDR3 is CASSSSQGRAAYEQYF. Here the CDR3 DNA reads TGTGCCAGCAGCTCCTCTCAAGGACGGGCCGCCTACGAGCAGTACTTC.

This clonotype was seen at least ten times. The CDR3 protein is CASSLQIEGVGEKLFF. The CDR3 bases are TGCGCCAGCAGCCTTCAGATCGAAGGGGTGGGAGAAAAACTGTTTTTT. The chain carries TRBV4-3 and TRBJ1-4; D is perhaps TRBD1 (5 bases). Deletions cut 4 bases from V and 8 bases from J, with 20 bases between. Germline CDR1 and CDR2: LGHNA and YSLEER. This CDR3 region has 16 residues.

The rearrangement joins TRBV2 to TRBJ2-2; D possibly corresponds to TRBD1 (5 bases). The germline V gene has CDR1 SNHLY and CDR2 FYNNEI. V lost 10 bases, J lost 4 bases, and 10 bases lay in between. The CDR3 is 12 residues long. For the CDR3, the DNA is TGTGCCACCAGGGATCCCACCGGGGAGCTGTTTTTT. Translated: CATRDPTGELFF.

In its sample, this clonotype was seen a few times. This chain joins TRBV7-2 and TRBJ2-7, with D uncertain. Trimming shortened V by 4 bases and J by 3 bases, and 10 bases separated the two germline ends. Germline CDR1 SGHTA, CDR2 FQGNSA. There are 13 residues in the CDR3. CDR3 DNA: TGTGCCAGCAGCTCCAGCCCAGACTACGAGCAGTACTTC. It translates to CASSSSPDYEQYF. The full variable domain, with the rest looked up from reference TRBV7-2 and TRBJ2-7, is GAGVSQSPSNKVTEKGKDVELRCDPISGHTALYWYRQSLGQGLEFLIYFQGNSAPDKSGLPSDRFSAERTGGSVSTLTIQRTQQEDSAVYLCASSSSPDYEQYFGPGTRLTVT.

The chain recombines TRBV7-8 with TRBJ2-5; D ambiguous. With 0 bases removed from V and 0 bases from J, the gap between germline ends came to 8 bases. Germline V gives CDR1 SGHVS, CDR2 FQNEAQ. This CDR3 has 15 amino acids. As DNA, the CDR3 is TGTGCCAGCAGCTTAGCAGTAGGGTACCAAGAGACCCAGTACTTC. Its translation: CASSLAVGYQETQYF.

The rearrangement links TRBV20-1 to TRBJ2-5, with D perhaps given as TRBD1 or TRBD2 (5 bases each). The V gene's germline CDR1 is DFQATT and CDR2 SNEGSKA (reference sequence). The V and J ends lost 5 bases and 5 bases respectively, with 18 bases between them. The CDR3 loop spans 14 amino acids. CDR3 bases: TGCAGTGCTTCGCCCGACCAGGGAGAGGAGACCCAGTACTTC. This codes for CSASPDQGEETQYF.

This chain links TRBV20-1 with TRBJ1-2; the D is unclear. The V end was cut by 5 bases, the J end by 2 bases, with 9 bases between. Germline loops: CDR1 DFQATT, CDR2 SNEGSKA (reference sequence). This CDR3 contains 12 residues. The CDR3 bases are TGCAGTGCTGAGGAGGGAAACTATGGCTACACCTTC. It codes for CSAEEGNYGYTF.